The 9 T cell receptor beta chains below all came from one sample that was sequenced in a study of blood T cell repertoires in COVID-19. Some clones are missing from TCRdb's copy, which holds only in-frame ones; the method was immunoSEQ multiplex PCR. The sample yields 40,000 or so clones, approximately 80% seen once. Sequencing input: peripheral blood. Receptors were obtained from a man aged 55 to 70 in a cohort sampled during active COVID-19.

The J gene is TRBJ2-1, the V gene TRBV7-8; 7 bases match TRBD1. The CDR3 length is 17 residues. In germline, CDR1 is SGHVS, CDR2 FQNEAQ. The V segment lost 5 bases and the J segment 2 bases; nucleotides outside the gene matches: 12. CDR3 in DNA: TGTGCCAGCAGCACGACCGGACAGGATTTCGCCTACAATGAGCAGTTCTTC. Translating gives CASSTTGQDFAYNEQFF. Using reference TRBV7-8 and TRBJ2-1 for the parts outside the CDR3, the full variable domain is GAGVSQSPRYKVAKRGQDVALRCDPISGHVSLFWYQQALGQGPEFLTYFQNEAQLDKSGLPSDRFFAERPEGSVSTLKIQRTQQEDSAVYLCASSTTGQDFAYNEQFFGPGTRLTVL.

V and J are TRBV5-6 and TRBJ2-1, with TRBD2 identical over 7 bases. The length of the CDR3 is 14 residues. Per the germline V gene, CDR1 is SGHDT and CDR2 is YYEEEE. Unmatched junction bases numbered 6, after V lost 6 bases and J lost 3 bases. The CDR3 DNA reads as TGTGCCAGCACCCCTTCTAGCGGCTACAATGAGCAGTTCTTC. It translates to CASTPSSGYNEQFF.

The chain uses TRBV11-2 and TRBJ2-7; D unresolved. V was cut by 2 bases and J by 3 bases, with 5 bases left in between. The germline gives CDR1 SGHAT, CDR2 FQNNGV. The CDR3 has 12 residues. CDR3 amino acids: CASSLNLYEQYF. The CDR3 DNA follows: TGTGCCAGCAGCTTAAATCTCTACGAGCAGTACTTC.

A remark on this clone: Germline is not matched at one junction end, which may reflect a read error. The chain carries TRBV18 and TRBJ2-7, with 8 bases aligning to TRBD1. This CDR3 region has 17 residues. The V gene's germline CDR1 is KGHSH and CDR2 LQKENI. This CDR3 reads CASSPPFGTGGRSEQYF. The CDR3, as DNA: TGTGCCAGCTCTCCACCGTTCGGGACAGGCGGCCGCTCCGAGCAGTACTTC.

The V gene is TRBV30, the J gene TRBJ1-6, with 8 bases matching TRBD1. The CDR3 loop spans 13 amino acids. The J segment lost 13 bases and the V segment lost 2 bases, leaving 7 bases of the junction unmatched. The germline CDR1 and CDR2 sequences are GTSNPN and SVGIG (reference sequence). The CDR3 protein is CAWSRQGKEPLHF. CDR3 bases: TGTGCCTGGAGTAGACAGGGGAAGGAGCCCCTCCACTTT.

The chain employs TRBV2 and TRBJ2-1; TRBD2 matches 9 bases. The trim removed 9 bases at V and 4 bases at J, leaving 10 bases unmatched. Germline CDR1 is SNHLY and CDR2 is FYNNEI. CDR3 length: 15 amino acids. CDR3 loop: CASKPSGIRYNEQFF. The DNA of the CDR3 is TGTGCCAGTAAACCTAGCGGGATAAGATACAATGAGCAGTTCTTC.

The chain employs TRBV7-8 and TRBJ2-7, with 9 bases fitting TRBD2. The V gene's germline CDR1 is SGHVS and CDR2 FQNEAQ. The trim removed 6 bases at V and 3 bases at J, leaving 6 bases unmatched. The CDR3 covers 14 residues. CDR3 sequence reads: CASRQGTSSYEQYF. DNA of the CDR3: TGTGCCAGCAGACAGGGGACTAGCAGCTACGAGCAGTACTTC.

The chain employs TRBV4-1 and TRBJ2-1, with no clear D. The CDR3 is made up of 16 amino acids. V lost 3 bases, J lost 0 bases, and 12 bases lay in between. Looked up from germline, CDR1 is MGHRA and CDR2 is YSYEKL. CDR3 bases: TGCGCCAGCAGCCACGAGTTAACCCGCTCCTACAATGAGCAGTTCTTC. Protein: CASSHELTRSYNEQFF.

The V gene is TRBV24-1, the J gene TRBJ2-7, with a tentative D call TRBD1 (7 bases). The length of the CDR3 is 18 residues. Trimming removed 1 base from V and 1 base from J, with 19 bases in between. The germline V gene encodes CDR1 KGHDR and CDR2 SFDVKD. The CDR3 DNA sequence: TGTGCCACCAGTGATTTCCGTTACAGGGGAGGAGGGTCCTACGAGCAGTACTTC. Its protein product is CATSDFRYRGGGSYEQYF.